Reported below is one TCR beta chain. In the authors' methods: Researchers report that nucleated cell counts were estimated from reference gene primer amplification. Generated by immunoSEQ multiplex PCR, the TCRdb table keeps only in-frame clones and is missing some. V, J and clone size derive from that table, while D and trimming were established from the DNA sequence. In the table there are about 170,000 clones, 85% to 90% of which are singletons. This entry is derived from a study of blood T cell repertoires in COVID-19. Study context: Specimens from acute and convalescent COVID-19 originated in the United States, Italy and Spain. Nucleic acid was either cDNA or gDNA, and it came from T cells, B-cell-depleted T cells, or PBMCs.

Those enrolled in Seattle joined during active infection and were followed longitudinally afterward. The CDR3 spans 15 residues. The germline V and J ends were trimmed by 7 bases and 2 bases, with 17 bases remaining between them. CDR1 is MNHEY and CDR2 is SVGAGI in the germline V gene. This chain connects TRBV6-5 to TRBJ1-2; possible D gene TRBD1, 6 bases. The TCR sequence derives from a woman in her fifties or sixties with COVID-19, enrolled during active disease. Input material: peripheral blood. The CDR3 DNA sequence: TGTGCCAGCACCCTGGCGCGGGGGGCCAACTATGGCTACACCTTC. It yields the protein CASTLARGANYGYTF.